Given below is one T cell receptor beta chain in context. Its target is not known. The sample is drawn from a study of T cell responses to AZD1222 COVID-19 vaccine. Study-wide results and limits: White British donors predominated, females outnumbered males, and clonal diversity was possibly underestimated. Repertoire collection took place solely once the T cell response had peaked. Only a handful of AZD1222 recipients, more than 5 in all, had baseline seropositivity.

Assay used: immunoSEQ multiplex PCR; TCRdb lists only in-frame clones, some missing. The sample has some 180,000 clones, approximately 93% seen once. Second-dose groups at about 4 or about 12 weeks were pooled. The CDR3 runs 14 residues. V was clipped by 0 bases and J by 2 bases, with 5 bases between them. CDR1 SGDLS and CDR2 YYNGEE come from the germline V gene. The source material was peripheral blood, sampled 28 days after the second AZD1222 dose. The V gene is TRBV9, the J gene TRBJ2-2; D not certain. The sequence derives from an adult who received the AZD1222 COVID-19 vaccine. The CDR3 spells CASSVALNTGELFF. CDR3 nucleotides: TGTGCCAGCAGCGTAGCTCTTAACACCGGGGAGCTGTTTTTT.